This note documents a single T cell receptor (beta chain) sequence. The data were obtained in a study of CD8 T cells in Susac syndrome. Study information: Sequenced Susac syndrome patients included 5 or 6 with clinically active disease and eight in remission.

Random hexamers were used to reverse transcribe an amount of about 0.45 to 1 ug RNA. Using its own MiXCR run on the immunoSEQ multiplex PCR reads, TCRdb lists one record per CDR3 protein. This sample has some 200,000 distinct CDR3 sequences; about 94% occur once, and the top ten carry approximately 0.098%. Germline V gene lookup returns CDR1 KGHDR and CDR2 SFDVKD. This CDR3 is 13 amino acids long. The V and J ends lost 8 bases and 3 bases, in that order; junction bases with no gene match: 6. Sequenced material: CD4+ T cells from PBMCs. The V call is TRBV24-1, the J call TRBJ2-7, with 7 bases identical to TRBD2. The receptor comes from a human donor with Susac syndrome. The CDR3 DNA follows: TGTGCCACCACGACCCGGGACTACTACGAGCAGTACTTC. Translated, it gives CATTTRDYYEQYF.